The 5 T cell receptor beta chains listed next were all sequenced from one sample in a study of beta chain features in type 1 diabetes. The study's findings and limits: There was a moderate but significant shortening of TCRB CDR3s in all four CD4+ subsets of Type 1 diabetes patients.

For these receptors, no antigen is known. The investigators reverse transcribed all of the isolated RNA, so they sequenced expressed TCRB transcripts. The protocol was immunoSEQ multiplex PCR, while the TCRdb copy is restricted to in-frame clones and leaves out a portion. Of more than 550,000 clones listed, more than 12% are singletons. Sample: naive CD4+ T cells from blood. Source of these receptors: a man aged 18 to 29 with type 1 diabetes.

The CDR3 sequence is CASSGGGQPQHF. Here the CDR3 DNA reads TGTGCCAGCAGCGGAGGTGGGCAGCCCCAGCATTTT. The chain uses TRBV2 and TRBJ1-5; no definite D call. The germline gives CDR1 SNHLY, CDR2 FYNNEI. Trimming removed 6 bases at V and 7 bases at J, with 10 bases between. This CDR3 has 12 amino acids.

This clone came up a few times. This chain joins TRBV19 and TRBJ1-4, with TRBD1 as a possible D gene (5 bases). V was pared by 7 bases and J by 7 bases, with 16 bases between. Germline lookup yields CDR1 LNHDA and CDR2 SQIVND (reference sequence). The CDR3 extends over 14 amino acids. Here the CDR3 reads CASTTKPGVEKLFF. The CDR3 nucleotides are TGTGCCAGTACCACCAAGCCGGGGGTTGAAAAACTGTTTTTT.

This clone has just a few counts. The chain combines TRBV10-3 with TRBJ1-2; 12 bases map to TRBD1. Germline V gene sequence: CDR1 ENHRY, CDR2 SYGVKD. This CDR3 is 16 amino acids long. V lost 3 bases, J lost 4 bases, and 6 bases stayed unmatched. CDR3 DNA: TGTGCCATCAGTGATCCTGGGACAGGGGGCTCCTATGGCTACACCTTC. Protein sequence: CAISDPGTGGSYGYTF.

CDR3: CATRREVREKLFF. CDR3 coding DNA: TGTGCCACCCGGCGGGAGGTTCGTGAAAAACTGTTTTTT. This chain uses TRBV19 with TRBJ1-4; no reliable D call. In germline, CDR1 is LNHDA, CDR2 SQIVND (reference sequence). The ends were cut back, 10 bases at V and 7 bases at J, with 16 bases in the middle. The CDR3 is 13 amino acids. The complete variable domain, with remaining parts taken from reference TRBV19 and TRBJ1-4, reads DGGITQSPKYLFRKEGQNVTLSCEQNLNHDAMYWYRQDPGQGLRLIYYSQIVNDFQKGDIAEGYSVSREKKESFPLTVTSAQKNPTAFYLCATRREVREKLFFGSGTQLSVL.

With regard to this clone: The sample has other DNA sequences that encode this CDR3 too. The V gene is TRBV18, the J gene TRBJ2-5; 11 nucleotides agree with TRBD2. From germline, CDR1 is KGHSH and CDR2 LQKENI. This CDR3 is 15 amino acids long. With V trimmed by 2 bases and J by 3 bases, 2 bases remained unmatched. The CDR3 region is CASSPGTSGEETQYF. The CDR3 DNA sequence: TGTGCCAGCTCACCAGGGACTAGCGGTGAAGAGACCCAGTACTTC.